This T cell receptor (beta chain) comes out of a study of T-cell memory formation after mild COVID-19. V was clipped by 5 bases and J by 5 bases, with 10 bases between them. Germline V gene data show CDR1 as LGHNA and CDR2 as YSLEER. The CDR3 covers 13 residues. Via MiXCR, TCRdb re-called the 5' RACE reads, giving one row per CDR3 protein. This sample has some 310,000 distinct CDR3 sequences, with under 25% found just once. The sample consisted of PBMCs or a T cell subset sorted from them (not recorded which). The receptor was derived from a man between 18 and 35 years old who had mild COVID-19 (a few samples of this study predate the infection). Cell type and time point are not known. This chain uses TRBV4-3 with TRBJ2-1, with D possibly called TRBD1 or TRBD2 (6 bases each). CDR3 loop: CASSWRGNNEQFF. CDR3 sequence (DNA): TGCGCCAGCAGCTGGAGGGGGAACAATGAGCAGTTCTTC.